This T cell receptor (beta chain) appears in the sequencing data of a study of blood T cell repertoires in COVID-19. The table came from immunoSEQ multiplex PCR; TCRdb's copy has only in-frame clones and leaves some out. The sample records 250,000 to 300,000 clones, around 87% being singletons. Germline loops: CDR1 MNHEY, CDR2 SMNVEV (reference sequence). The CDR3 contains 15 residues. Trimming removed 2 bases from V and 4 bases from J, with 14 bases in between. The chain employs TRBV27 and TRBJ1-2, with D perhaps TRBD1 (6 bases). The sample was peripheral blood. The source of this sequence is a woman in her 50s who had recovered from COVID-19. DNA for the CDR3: TGTGCCAGCAGTTTACAGGCTCAGGGGTTCTATGGCTACACCTTC. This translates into CASSLQAQGFYGYTF.